This TCR beta chain was recorded in a study of T cell changes during pregnancy in multiple sclerosis. Libraries were prepared by immunoSEQ multiplex PCR; TCRdb keeps only in-frame clonotypes and omits some of them. The top ten hold roughly 5.5% of the sample, which has tens of thousands of clones, 70% to 90% seen once. The CDR3 runs 22 residues. The gene calls are TRBV21-1 and TRBJ2-7; TRBD1 is the table's D call and was not checked against the DNA. TRBV21-1 is annotated as a pseudogene. The material was CD8+ T cells from peripheral blood mononuclear cells, obtained in the second trimester of pregnancy. The source is a female donor in good health, enrolled as a control in a pregnancy study. The CDR3 DNA sequence: TGTGCCAGCAGCAAAGGCCCCTCGGGAAGGGGGACCCCTCTGGGGGCTGTGAGCGAGCAGTACTTC. It yields the protein CASSKGPSGRGTPLGAVSEQYF.